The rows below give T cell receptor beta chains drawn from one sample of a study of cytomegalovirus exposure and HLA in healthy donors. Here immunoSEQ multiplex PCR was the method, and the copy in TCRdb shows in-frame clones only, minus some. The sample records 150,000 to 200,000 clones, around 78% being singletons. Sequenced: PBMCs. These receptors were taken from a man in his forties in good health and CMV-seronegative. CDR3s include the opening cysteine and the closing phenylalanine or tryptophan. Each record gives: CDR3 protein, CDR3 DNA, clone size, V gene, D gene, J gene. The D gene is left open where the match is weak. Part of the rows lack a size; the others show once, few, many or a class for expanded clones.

cdr3_aa: CASSSQGGNTEAFF
cdr3_nt: TGTGCCAGCAGCAGCCAGGGCGGGAACACTGAAGCTTTCTTT
clone_size: .
v_call: TRBV9
d_call: .
j_call: TRBJ1-1

cdr3_aa: CASSGLSSEQYF
cdr3_nt: TGTGCCAGCAGCGGACTATCCTCCGAGCAGTACTTC
clone_size: .
v_call: TRBV6-6
d_call: .
j_call: TRBJ2-7

cdr3_aa: CAIRDRGPREDGYTF
cdr3_nt: TGTGCCATCAGGGACAGGGGGCCGCGCGAGGATGGCTACACCTTC
clone_size: .
v_call: TRBV10-3
d_call: TRBD1
j_call: TRBJ1-2

cdr3_aa: CASSLITPSYNEQFF
cdr3_nt: TGCGCCAGCAGCTTGATCACTCCTTCCTACAATGAGCAGTTCTTC
clone_size: once
v_call: TRBV5-1
d_call: .
j_call: TRBJ2-1

cdr3_aa: CASSLTDTQYF
cdr3_nt: TGCGCCAGCAGCCTCACAGATACGCAGTATTTT
clone_size: .
v_call: TRBV5-1
d_call: .
j_call: TRBJ2-3

cdr3_aa: CASSPTSLNTEAFF
cdr3_nt: TGCGCCAGCAGCCCGACAAGTCTGAACACTGAAGCTTTCTTT
clone_size: .
v_call: TRBV5-1
d_call: .
j_call: TRBJ1-1

cdr3_aa: CASSYTGPNTEAFF
cdr3_nt: TGTGCCAGCAGTTACACGGGTCCGAACACTGAAGCTTTCTTT
clone_size: .
v_call: TRBV6-5
d_call: .
j_call: TRBJ1-1

cdr3_aa: CASSSGDGYTF
cdr3_nt: TGTGCCAGCAGTTCCGGGGATGGCTACACCTTC
clone_size: .
v_call: TRBV27
d_call: .
j_call: TRBJ1-2

cdr3_aa: CASSLSGQGFTDTQYF
cdr3_nt: TGTGCCAGCAGTTTATCGGGTCAGGGGTTCACAGATACGCAGTATTTT
clone_size: .
v_call: TRBV27
d_call: .
j_call: TRBJ2-3

cdr3_aa: CASSRKPPSDSTQYF
cdr3_nt: TGTGCCAGCAGTCGAAAACCCCCCTCGGACTCGACCCAGTACTTC
clone_size: .
v_call: TRBV28
d_call: .
j_call: TRBJ2-5

cdr3_aa: CAISSGLEYQETQYF
cdr3_nt: TGTGCCATCAGCAGCGGACTAGAGTACCAAGAGACCCAGTACTTC
clone_size: .
v_call: TRBV10-3
d_call: TRBD2
j_call: TRBJ2-5

cdr3_aa: CASSGPSANEKLFF
cdr3_nt: TGTGCCAGCAGTGGCCCAAGCGCGAATGAAAAACTGTTTTTT
clone_size: .
v_call: TRBV2
d_call: .
j_call: TRBJ1-4

cdr3_aa: CASSLTPGYGYTF
cdr3_nt: TGCGCCAGCAGCCTAACCCCAGGCTATGGCTACACCTTC
clone_size: .
v_call: TRBV5-1
d_call: .
j_call: TRBJ1-2

cdr3_aa: CASSLVGKDNEQFF
cdr3_nt: TGTGCCAGCAGCTTAGTCGGGAAGGACAATGAGCAGTTCTTC
clone_size: .
v_call: TRBV7-9
d_call: .
j_call: TRBJ2-1

cdr3_aa: CASTPSAGGNTGELFF
cdr3_nt: TGTGCCAGCACCCCTTCAGCGGGAGGGAACACCGGGGAGCTGTTTTTT
clone_size: once
v_call: TRBV7-2
d_call: TRBD2
j_call: TRBJ2-2

cdr3_aa: CASSGRSRYEQYF
cdr3_nt: TGTGCCAGCAGTGGACGGAGTCGCTACGAGCAGTACTTC
clone_size: few
v_call: TRBV25-1
d_call: .
j_call: TRBJ2-7

cdr3_aa: CASTKSGTEFRFKPQHF
cdr3_nt: TGTGCCAGTACTAAGTCCGGGACAGAGTTCAGGTTTAAACCCCAGCATTTT
clone_size: .
v_call: TRBV19
d_call: TRBD1
j_call: TRBJ1-5

cdr3_aa: CASSIPDGDNYGYTF
cdr3_nt: TGTGCCAGTAGTATCCCCGACGGAGACAACTATGGCTACACCTTC
clone_size: once
v_call: TRBV19
d_call: .
j_call: TRBJ1-2

cdr3_aa: CASSYQQGDGYTF
cdr3_nt: TGTGCCAGCAGTTACCAACAGGGGGATGGCTACACCTTC
clone_size: once
v_call: TRBV6-6
d_call: TRBD1
j_call: TRBJ1-2

cdr3_aa: CSASWGEPQHF
cdr3_nt: TGCAGTGCTAGCTGGGGGGAGCCCCAGCATTTT
clone_size: .
v_call: TRBV20-1
d_call: .
j_call: TRBJ1-5

cdr3_aa: CASSRLSGYTF
cdr3_nt: TGTGCCAGCAGTCGTTTGTCTGGCTACACCTTC
clone_size: .
v_call: TRBV28
d_call: .
j_call: TRBJ1-2

cdr3_aa: CAWSVRTSGNEQYF
cdr3_nt: TGTGCCTGGAGTGTACGGACTAGCGGGAACGAGCAGTACTTC
clone_size: few
v_call: TRBV30
d_call: TRBD2
j_call: TRBJ2-7

cdr3_aa: CATSRTSGNGDEQFF
cdr3_nt: TGTGCCACCAGCAGGACTAGCGGGAATGGCGATGAGCAGTTCTTC
clone_size: .
v_call: TRBV15
d_call: TRBD2
j_call: TRBJ2-1

cdr3_aa: CASSLTPGPAEKLFF
cdr3_nt: TGTGCCAGCAGCCTAACCCCGGGTCCTGCCGAAAAACTGTTTTTT
clone_size: .
v_call: TRBV7-9
d_call: .
j_call: TRBJ1-4

cdr3_aa: CASSVFGRESESYEQYF
cdr3_nt: TGTGCCAGCAGTGTCTTCGGGAGGGAATCGGAGTCCTACGAGCAGTACTTC
clone_size: .
v_call: TRBV2
d_call: TRBD2
j_call: TRBJ2-7

cdr3_aa: CSSSSVGGSYSYNEQFF
cdr3_nt: TGTTCCAGCAGCTCAGTAGGCGGGAGTTACTCCTACAATGAGCAGTTCTTC
clone_size: .
v_call: TRBV7-9
d_call: TRBD2
j_call: TRBJ2-1

cdr3_aa: CASSQFIQGNQPQHF
cdr3_nt: TGTGCCAGCAGCCAATTTATCCAGGGTAATCAGCCCCAGCATTTT
clone_size: once
v_call: TRBV16
d_call: .
j_call: TRBJ1-5